These 29 T cell receptor beta chains originate from one sample sequenced in a study of cytomegalovirus exposure and HLA in healthy donors (dated by TCRdb to 2017 to 2019). Preparation of the library involved the immunoSEQ multiplex PCR assay. For the multiplex PCR, a mixture combining 60 forward primers for TCR Vbeta segments and 13 reverse primers for TCR Jbeta segments was used. In its TCRdb copy, this immuneACCESS table keeps in-frame sequences only and misses some clones. Where compared with another copy, unresolved V genes explain less than half of these, and the others have no known cause. In this sample the table shows 140,000 or so clones, 68% of which occur a single time. The ten largest clones take up 4% to 5.5% of the sample. The specimen sequenced was PBMCs. All receptors derive from a man aged 55 to 70 in good health and CMV-seronegative.

There are a few counts of this clone. This rearrangement joins TRBV6-6 to TRBJ1-1; no firm D call. The V and J ends lost 10 bases and 0 bases respectively, with 12 bases between them. This CDR3 comprises 13 residues. Germline values: CDR1 MNHNY, CDR2 SVGAGI (reference sequence). CDR3 sequence reads: CATNRDLNTEAFF. The CDR3 DNA reads as TGTGCCACAAACCGGGATCTGAACACTGAAGCTTTCTTT.

Turning to this clone: At one of its ends the junction is not consistent with the germline gene, which may arise from a read error. This chain joins TRBV28 and TRBJ1-1; D uncertain. CDR3 length: 11 residues. The germline gives CDR1 MDHEN, CDR2 SYDVKM. CDR3 loop: CASSSIARTGF. The DNA for the CDR3 is TGTGCCAGCAGTTCGATAGCCCGCACGGGCTTT.

This chain links TRBV5-4 with TRBJ2-4, with D possibly matching TRBD2 (6 bases). The V gene's germline CDR1 is SGHNT and CDR2 YYREEE (reference sequence). V was cut by 1 base and J by 1 base, with 15 bases left in between. The CDR3 loop spans 17 amino acids. This CDR3 is CASSLRRERVAKNIQYF. In nucleotides, the CDR3 is TGTGCCAGCAGCTTGCGCCGCGAGCGGGTGGCCAAAAACATTCAGTACTTC.

The chain uses TRBV30 and TRBJ2-5; D remains unclear. Germline-derived CDR1 and CDR2 are GTSNPN and SVGIG (reference sequence). The CDR3 length is 14 residues. V dropped 0 bases and J dropped 5 bases, with 13 bases sitting between them. For the CDR3, the DNA is TGTGCCTGGAGTGTCCGGGTTCAGTATGAGACCCAGTACTTC. Amino acids: CAWSVRVQYETQYF.

V usage is TRBV7-2 and J usage is TRBJ1-5; 7 nucleotides align to TRBD1. Germline V CDR1 and CDR2: SGHTA, FQGNSA. This CDR3 contains 13 residues. V shed 2 bases, J shed 11 bases, and the junction held 6 bases outside the gene matches. The DNA for the CDR3 is TGTGCCAGCAGCTTACAGGGGGAAGAAGCCCAGCATTTT. Translated, it gives CASSLQGEEAQHF.

The chain carries TRBV2 and TRBJ2-1; possible D gene TRBD2, 6 bases. The CDR3 is 15 residues long. V lost 2 bases and J lost 6, with 14 bases in between. Per germline, CDR1 SNHLY and CDR2 FYNNEI. In DNA, the CDR3 is TGTGCCAGCAGTGAAATCCGGGGGACTCTCAATGAGCAGTTCTTC. Protein sequence: CASSEIRGTLNEQFF.

This chain joins TRBV30 and TRBJ1-5; D perhaps matches TRBD1 (5 bases). V lost 2 bases and J lost 3, with 11 bases in between. This CDR3 contains 14 residues. From germline, CDR1 is GTSNPN and CDR2 SVGIG (reference sequence). The CDR3 reads CAWSPGHHNQPQHF. DNA of the CDR3: TGTGCCTGGAGTCCAGGACACCACAATCAGCCCCAGCATTTT.

This clone was picked up one time. The CDR3 loop reads CAFLRTGWRELFF. For the CDR3, the DNA is TGTGCCTTCCTCCGGACAGGGTGGCGGGAGCTGTTTTTT. The gene calls are TRBV30 and TRBJ2-2; 8 bases are shared with TRBD1. Germline trimming cut 7 bases from V and 9 bases from J; bases unmatched to any gene: 10. Per germline, CDR1 GTSNPN and CDR2 SVGIG (reference sequence). There are 13 residues in the CDR3.

V is TRBV7-2 and J is TRBJ1-2; 7 nucleotides match TRBD1. Germline CDR1 and CDR2: SGHTA and FQGNSA. The CDR3 runs to 13 residues. V was pared by 2 bases and J by 8 bases, with 5 bases of the junction left unmatched. The CDR3 here is CASSLTGEDGYTF. CDR3 DNA: TGTGCCAGCAGCTTAACAGGGGAGGACGGCTACACCTTC.

The V call is TRBV9, the J call TRBJ2-5; D call uncertain. The CDR3 consists of 12 residues. V dropped 4 bases and J dropped 4 bases, with 8 bases sitting between them. Germline assignment: CDR1 SGDLS and CDR2 YYNGEE. The CDR3 DNA follows: TGTGCCAGCAGCCCACCCGGAGAGACCCAGTACTTC. It is translated as CASSPPGETQYF.

The chain joins TRBV7-6 to TRBJ2-7, with TRBD1 matching over 10 bases. This CDR3 has 15 residues. In germline, CDR1 is SGHVS, CDR2 FNYEAQ. The junction had 5 bases not matched to a gene; V was cut back by 4 bases and J by 2 bases. The CDR3 DNA reads TGTGCCAGCAGCTACGGGACAGGGGTAACCTACGAGCAGTACTTC. It encodes CASSYGTGVTYEQYF.

The V call is TRBV7-2, the J call TRBJ2-7; 13 positions match TRBD2. V lost 5 bases to trimming and J lost 2 bases; unmatched junction nucleotides: 3. The CDR3 runs to 15 residues. CDR1 and CDR2 from the germline V gene are SGHTA and FQGNSA. CDR3 DNA: TGTGCCAGCAGCGCCGGACTAGCGGGGGCCTACGAGCAGTACTTC. As protein: CASSAGLAGAYEQYF. The variable domain in full, with the rest retrieved from reference TRBV7-2 and TRBJ2-7, is GAGVSQSPSNKVTEKGKDVELRCDPISGHTALYWYRQSLGQGLEFLIYFQGNSAPDKSGLPSDRFSAERTGGSVSTLTIQRTQQEDSAVYLCASSAGLAGAYEQYFGPGTRLTVT.

This clone was detected only a few times. The chain is built from TRBV5-1 and TRBJ2-7, with D tentatively TRBD1 (6 bases). Trimming stripped 4 bases from V and 0 bases from J, with 14 bases between. Germline V gene lookup returns CDR1 SGHRS and CDR2 YFSETQ. The CDR3 covers 15 residues. This CDR3 is CASSAIDRISYEQYF. The CDR3 region has the DNA TGCGCCAGCAGCGCGATCGACAGGATCTCCTACGAGCAGTACTTC.

This clone was detected a few times. The chain couples TRBV28 to TRBJ2-3, with 7 bases fitting TRBD1. The germline gives CDR1 MDHEN, CDR2 SYDVKM. V lost 6 bases and J lost 6; bases outside the gene matches: 18. This CDR3 has 17 amino acids. CDR3 nucleotides: TGTGCCAGCAGCCCGACAGGGTGGATACTCGACTCGGATACGCAGTATTTT. The encoded protein is CASSPTGWILDSDTQYF.

The chain uses TRBV15 and TRBJ2-6; D gene unclear. CDR1 LNHNV and CDR2 YYDKDF come from the germline V gene (reference sequence). The CDR3 covers 14 residues. V was clipped by 3 bases and J by 2 bases, with 5 bases between them. Written as DNA, the CDR3 is TGTGCCACCAGCAGGGAGACTGGGGCCAACGTCCTGACTTTC. Encoded protein: CATSRETGANVLTF.

This clone occurred a few times. The J gene is TRBJ1-5, the V gene TRBV19; TRBD1 matches at 9 bases. The CDR3 is 15 amino acids. Trimming took 4 bases from V and 7 from J; bases not matched to a gene: 8. Germline-derived CDR1 and CDR2 are LNHDA and SQIVND (reference sequence). The CDR3 sequence is CASSTTGGADQPQHF. In DNA form, the CDR3 reads TGTGCCAGTAGTACCACAGGGGGCGCGGACCAGCCCCAGCATTTT.

This sequence joins TRBV5-8 and TRBJ2-6; TRBD1 aligns across 10 bases. The CDR3 spans 18 residues. CDR1 is SGHTS and CDR2 is YDEGEE in the germline V gene. Losses at the gene ends were 4 bases for V and 0 bases for J; bases not matched to a gene: 7. The CDR3 nucleotides read TGTGCCAGCAGCCCAGGGACAGGGGAAAACTCTGGGGCCAACGTCCTGACTTTC. The encoded protein is CASSPGTGENSGANVLTF.

The chain uses TRBV5-1 and TRBJ2-5; D uncertain. The germline V and J ends were trimmed by 1 base and 8 bases, with 15 bases remaining between them. CDR1 is SGHRS and CDR2 is YFSETQ in the germline V gene. The CDR3 contains 14 residues. CDR3 amino acids: CASSLMPTLRTQYF. CDR3 nucleotide sequence: TGCGCCAGCAGCTTGATGCCCACCCTCAGAACCCAGTACTTC.

This clone has more than one count but fewer than ten. The chain has TRBV9 and TRBJ2-2, with no clear D. Germline V CDR1 and CDR2: SGDLS, YYNGEE. The CDR3 loop spans 17 amino acids. The V and J ends lost 4 bases and 2 bases respectively, with 18 bases between them. This chain's CDR3 is CASSTPKLAVNTGELFF. The CDR3 nucleotides are TGTGCCAGCAGCACGCCAAAGCTGGCGGTTAACACCGGGGAGCTGTTTTTT.

This rearrangement joins TRBV6-5 to TRBJ1-1; tentatively, D is TRBD1 (5 bases). Trimming took 0 bases from V and 4 from J, leaving 12 bases between them. This CDR3 is 15 amino acids long. Germline V CDR1 and CDR2: MNHEY, SVGAGI. CDR3 sequence (DNA): TGTGCCAGCAGTTACTCGGGCGGCGGGGGCACTGAAGCTTTCTTT. Amino acids: CASSYSGGGGTEAFF.

The chain links TRBV19 to TRBJ1-4; 9 bases are a match to TRBD1. This CDR3 is built from 15 residues. Losses at the gene ends were 2 bases for V and 7 bases for J; bases not matched to a gene: 5. Germline V gene lookup returns CDR1 LNHDA and CDR2 SQIVND (reference sequence). CDR3 in amino acids: CASSINRGPGEKLFF. Here the CDR3 DNA reads TGTGCCAGTAGTATAAACAGGGGGCCGGGTGAAAAACTGTTTTTT.

The chain employs TRBV9 and TRBJ1-2, with D possibly being TRBD1 (6 bases). V dropped 0 bases and J dropped 2 bases, with 14 bases sitting between them. The CDR3 totals 16 residues. Germline V gives CDR1 SGDLS, CDR2 YYNGEE. The CDR3 loop is CASSVAPGGQNYGYTF. The CDR3 bases are TGTGCCAGCAGCGTAGCCCCGGGGGGCCAAAACTATGGCTACACCTTC.

This clone has just a few counts. In nucleotides, the CDR3 is TGTGCCAGCAGTTACGAGGGCAGCAATCAGCCCCAGCATTTT. Its protein is CASSYEGSNQPQHF. The chain combines TRBV6-6 with TRBJ1-5; no clear D gene. CDR3 size: 14 residues. Germline V lookup: CDR1 MNHNY, CDR2 SVGAGI (reference sequence). V was pared by 2 bases and J by 1 base, with 6 bases between.

The J gene is TRBJ1-4, the V gene TRBV30; TRBD1 aligns across 8 bases. V trimming: 7 bases; J trimming: 8 bases; junction bases outside the gene matches: 9. This CDR3 has 13 amino acids. Germline V gene sequence: CDR1 GTSNPN, CDR2 SVGIG (reference sequence). CDR3 in amino acids: CALDRGGAEKLFF. CDR3 DNA sequence: TGTGCCTTAGACAGGGGAGGGGCAGAAAAACTGTTTTTT.

This chain connects TRBV12-5 to TRBJ2-1; D is perhaps TRBD1 (5 bases). The CDR3 is made up of 13 amino acids. V was shortened by 3 bases and J by 4 bases, with 7 bases between the two germline ends. The germline V gene has CDR1 LGHNT and CDR2 FRNRAP. CDR3 sequence: CASGFDSYNEQFF. The CDR3 DNA sequence: TGTGCTAGTGGTTTTGACAGTTACAATGAGCAGTTCTTC. The full variable domain, in which reference TRBV12-5 and TRBJ2-1 provide the parts outside the CDR3, is DARVTQTPRHKVTEMGQEVTMRCQPILGHNTVFWYRQTMMQGLELLAYFRNRAPLDDSGMPKDRFSAEMPDATLATLKIQPSEPRDSAVYFCASGFDSYNEQFFGPGTRLTVL.

Notes on this clone: Other DNA sequences in this specimen translate into the identical CDR3. The chain uses TRBV5-4 and TRBJ2-7; 7 nucleotides line up with TRBD2. The V and J ends lost 0 bases and 4 bases, in that order; junction bases with no gene match: 7. This CDR3 spans 15 amino acids. Per the germline V gene, CDR1 is SGHNT and CDR2 is YYREEE (reference sequence). The DNA of the CDR3 is TGTGCCAGCAGCTTGGCGGGCGGGAGCCTTTACGAGCAGTACTTC. Translated, it gives CASSLAGGSLYEQYF.

This clone was seen a few times. This may be a read error, as it is one base from a much larger clone. The same CDR3 can be traced to other DNA sequences in this sample. The chain joins TRBV4-1 to TRBJ2-3, with a weak D call TRBD1 (5 bases). The CDR3 covers 16 residues. CDR1 is MGHRA, CDR2 YSYEKL, per germline. Trimming shortened V by 1 base and J by 7 bases, and 18 bases separated the two germline ends. The CDR3 DNA reads TGCGCCAGCAGCCAAGCAGGGAACCCGCCGGGTTATACGCAGTATTTT. It encodes CASSQAGNPPGYTQYF.

This clone has more than one count but fewer than ten. The chain employs TRBV11-2 and TRBJ1-1; D not certain. Trimming left V 5 bases short and J 4 bases short, with 17 bases between. CDR1 SGHAT and CDR2 FQNNGV come from the germline V gene. The CDR3 runs 15 residues. CDR3 loop: CASSQHRLSSTEAFF. The CDR3 DNA reads as TGTGCCAGCAGCCAACACAGATTATCCTCCACTGAAGCTTTCTTT.

This chain connects TRBV30 to TRBJ1-5; D gene unclear. V was clipped by 2 bases and J by 4 bases, with 9 bases between them. This CDR3 spans 13 amino acids. Germline V CDR1 and CDR2: GTSNPN, SVGIG (reference sequence). The CDR3 nucleotides are TGTGCCTGGAGTACAGCCGTAAATCAGCCCCAGCATTTT. The encoded protein is CAWSTAVNQPQHF. Supplemented by reference TRBV30 and TRBJ1-5, the full variable domain reads SQTIHQWPATLVQPVGSPLSLECTVEGTSNPNLYWYRQAAGRGLQLLFYSVGIGQISSEVPQNLSASRPQDRQFILSSKKLLLSDSGFYLCAWSTAVNQPQHFGDGTRLSIL.